This record concerns one TCR beta chain sequence. The antigen remains unidentified. The CDR3 loop spans 14 amino acids. The V gene's germline CDR1 is SGDLS and CDR2 YYNGEE. Unmatched junction bases numbered 5, after V lost 3 bases and J lost 4 bases. The data stem from a study of blood T cell dynamics during melanoma immunotherapy. Study at large: First-line therapy was either pembrolizumab or nivolumab with ipilimumab for metastatic melanoma.

General study findings and limits: Whether repertoire-driving clones were melanoma-specific could not be determined.

Time point of the sample: week 3, after first cycle of checkpoint inhibitor. Each bulk PBMC sample had 300 to 400 ng DNA loaded. Data came from immunoSEQ multiplex PCR; TCRdb stores just in-frame clones and leaves some out. The sample consists of about 10,000 clones, approximately 86% of them appearing once. The starting material was blood, obtained from a patient treated with checkpoint blockade. The source of this sequence is a human donor with melanoma. This chain links TRBV9 with TRBJ2-7; 9 nucleotides agree with TRBD2. The CDR3 is CASSEDSGSYEQYF. Written as DNA, the CDR3 is TGTGCCAGCAGCGAGGATAGCGGGAGTTACGAGCAGTACTTC.